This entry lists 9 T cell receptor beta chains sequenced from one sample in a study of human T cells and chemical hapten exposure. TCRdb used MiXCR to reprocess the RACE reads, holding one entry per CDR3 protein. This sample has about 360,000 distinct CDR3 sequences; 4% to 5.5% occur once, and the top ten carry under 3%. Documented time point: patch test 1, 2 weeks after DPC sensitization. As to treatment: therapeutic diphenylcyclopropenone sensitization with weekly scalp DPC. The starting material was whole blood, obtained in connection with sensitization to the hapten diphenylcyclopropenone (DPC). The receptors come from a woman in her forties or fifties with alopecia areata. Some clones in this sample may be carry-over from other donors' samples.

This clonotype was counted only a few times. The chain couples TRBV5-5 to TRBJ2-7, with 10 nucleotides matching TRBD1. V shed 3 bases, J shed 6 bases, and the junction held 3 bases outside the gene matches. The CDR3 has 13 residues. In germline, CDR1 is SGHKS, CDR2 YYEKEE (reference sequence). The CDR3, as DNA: TGTGCCAGCAGCTCGACAGGGGGCGGCGAGCAGTACTTC. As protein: CASSSTGGGEQYF.

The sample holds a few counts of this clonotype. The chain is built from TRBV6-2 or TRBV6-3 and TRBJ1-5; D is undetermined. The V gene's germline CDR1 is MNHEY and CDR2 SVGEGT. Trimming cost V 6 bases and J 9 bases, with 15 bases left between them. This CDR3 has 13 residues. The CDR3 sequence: CASSQGRGPPQHF. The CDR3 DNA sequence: TGTGCCAGCAGCCAAGGTCGGGGTCCGCCCCAGCATTTT.

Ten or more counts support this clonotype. The CDR3 region has the DNA TGCGCCAGCAGCTTGAATGGTGGGGGGTCGTGGCCCCAGCATTTT. This gives the protein CASSLNGGGSWPQHF. This sequence joins TRBV5-1 and TRBJ1-5; the D gene is possibly TRBD1 (5 bases). With 1 base removed from V and 9 bases from J, the gap between germline ends came to 17 bases. Germline values: CDR1 SGHRS, CDR2 YFSETQ. The CDR3 extends over 15 amino acids. Full variable domain (rest looked up from reference TRBV5-1 and TRBJ1-5): KAGVTQTPRYLIKTRGQQVTLSCSPISGHRSVSWYQQTPGQGLQFLFEYFSETQRNKGNFPGRFSGRQFSNSRSEMNVSTLELGDSALYLCASSLNGGGSWPQHFGDGTRLSIL.

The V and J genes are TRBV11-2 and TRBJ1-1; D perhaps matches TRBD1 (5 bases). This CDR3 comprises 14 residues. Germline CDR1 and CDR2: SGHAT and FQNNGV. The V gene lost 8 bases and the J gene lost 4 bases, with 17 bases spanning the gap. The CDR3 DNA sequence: TGTGCCAGCGGCGATGCGGGGGTAGCCACTGAAGCTTTCTTT. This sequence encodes CASGDAGVATEAFF. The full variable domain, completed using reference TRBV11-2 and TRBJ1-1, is EAGVAQSPRYKIIEKRQSVAFWCNPISGHATLYWYQQILGQGPKLLIQFQNNGVVDDSQLPKDRFSAERLKGVDSTLKIQPAKLEDSAVYLCASGDAGVATEAFFGQGTRLTVV.

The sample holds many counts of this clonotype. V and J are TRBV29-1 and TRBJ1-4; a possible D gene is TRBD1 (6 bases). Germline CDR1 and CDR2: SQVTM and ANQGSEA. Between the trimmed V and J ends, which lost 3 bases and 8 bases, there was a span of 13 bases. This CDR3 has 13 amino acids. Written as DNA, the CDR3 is TGCAGCGTTGAGGGCAGGGGTGCGGAAAAACTGTTTTTT. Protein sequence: CSVEGRGAEKLFF.

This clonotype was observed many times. The CDR3 sequence: CATSDFTRSGLAGERYTGELFF. The CDR3 region has the DNA TGTGCCACCAGTGATTTCACGAGGAGCGGACTAGCGGGAGAACGGTACACCGGGGAGCTGTTTTTT. The rearrangement links TRBV24-1 to TRBJ2-2; TRBD2 aligns across 13 bases. The CDR3 contains 22 residues. CDR1 is KGHDR and CDR2 is SFDVKD in the germline V gene. V lost 1 base, J lost 3 bases, and 16 bases stayed unmatched.

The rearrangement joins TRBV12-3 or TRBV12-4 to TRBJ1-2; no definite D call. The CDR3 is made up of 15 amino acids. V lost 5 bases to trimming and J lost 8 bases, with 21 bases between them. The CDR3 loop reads CASSAYSTSFHGYTF. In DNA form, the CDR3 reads TGTGCCAGCAGTGCGTACTCCACGTCTTTCCACGGCTACACCTTC.

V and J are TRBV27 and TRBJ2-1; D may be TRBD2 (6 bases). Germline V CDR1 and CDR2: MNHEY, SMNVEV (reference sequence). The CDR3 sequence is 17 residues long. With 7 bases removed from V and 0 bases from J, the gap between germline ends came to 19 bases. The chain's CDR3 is CASTLAAGESSYNEQFF. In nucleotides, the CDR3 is TGTGCCAGCACCTTAGCGGCCGGGGAGAGCTCCTACAATGAGCAGTTCTTC.

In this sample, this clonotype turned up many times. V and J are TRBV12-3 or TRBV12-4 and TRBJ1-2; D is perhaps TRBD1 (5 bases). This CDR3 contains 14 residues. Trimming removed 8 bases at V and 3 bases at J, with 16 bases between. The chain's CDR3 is CASGTPLLDYGYTF. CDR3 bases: TGTGCCAGCGGGACCCCCCTGCTGGACTATGGCTACACCTTC.